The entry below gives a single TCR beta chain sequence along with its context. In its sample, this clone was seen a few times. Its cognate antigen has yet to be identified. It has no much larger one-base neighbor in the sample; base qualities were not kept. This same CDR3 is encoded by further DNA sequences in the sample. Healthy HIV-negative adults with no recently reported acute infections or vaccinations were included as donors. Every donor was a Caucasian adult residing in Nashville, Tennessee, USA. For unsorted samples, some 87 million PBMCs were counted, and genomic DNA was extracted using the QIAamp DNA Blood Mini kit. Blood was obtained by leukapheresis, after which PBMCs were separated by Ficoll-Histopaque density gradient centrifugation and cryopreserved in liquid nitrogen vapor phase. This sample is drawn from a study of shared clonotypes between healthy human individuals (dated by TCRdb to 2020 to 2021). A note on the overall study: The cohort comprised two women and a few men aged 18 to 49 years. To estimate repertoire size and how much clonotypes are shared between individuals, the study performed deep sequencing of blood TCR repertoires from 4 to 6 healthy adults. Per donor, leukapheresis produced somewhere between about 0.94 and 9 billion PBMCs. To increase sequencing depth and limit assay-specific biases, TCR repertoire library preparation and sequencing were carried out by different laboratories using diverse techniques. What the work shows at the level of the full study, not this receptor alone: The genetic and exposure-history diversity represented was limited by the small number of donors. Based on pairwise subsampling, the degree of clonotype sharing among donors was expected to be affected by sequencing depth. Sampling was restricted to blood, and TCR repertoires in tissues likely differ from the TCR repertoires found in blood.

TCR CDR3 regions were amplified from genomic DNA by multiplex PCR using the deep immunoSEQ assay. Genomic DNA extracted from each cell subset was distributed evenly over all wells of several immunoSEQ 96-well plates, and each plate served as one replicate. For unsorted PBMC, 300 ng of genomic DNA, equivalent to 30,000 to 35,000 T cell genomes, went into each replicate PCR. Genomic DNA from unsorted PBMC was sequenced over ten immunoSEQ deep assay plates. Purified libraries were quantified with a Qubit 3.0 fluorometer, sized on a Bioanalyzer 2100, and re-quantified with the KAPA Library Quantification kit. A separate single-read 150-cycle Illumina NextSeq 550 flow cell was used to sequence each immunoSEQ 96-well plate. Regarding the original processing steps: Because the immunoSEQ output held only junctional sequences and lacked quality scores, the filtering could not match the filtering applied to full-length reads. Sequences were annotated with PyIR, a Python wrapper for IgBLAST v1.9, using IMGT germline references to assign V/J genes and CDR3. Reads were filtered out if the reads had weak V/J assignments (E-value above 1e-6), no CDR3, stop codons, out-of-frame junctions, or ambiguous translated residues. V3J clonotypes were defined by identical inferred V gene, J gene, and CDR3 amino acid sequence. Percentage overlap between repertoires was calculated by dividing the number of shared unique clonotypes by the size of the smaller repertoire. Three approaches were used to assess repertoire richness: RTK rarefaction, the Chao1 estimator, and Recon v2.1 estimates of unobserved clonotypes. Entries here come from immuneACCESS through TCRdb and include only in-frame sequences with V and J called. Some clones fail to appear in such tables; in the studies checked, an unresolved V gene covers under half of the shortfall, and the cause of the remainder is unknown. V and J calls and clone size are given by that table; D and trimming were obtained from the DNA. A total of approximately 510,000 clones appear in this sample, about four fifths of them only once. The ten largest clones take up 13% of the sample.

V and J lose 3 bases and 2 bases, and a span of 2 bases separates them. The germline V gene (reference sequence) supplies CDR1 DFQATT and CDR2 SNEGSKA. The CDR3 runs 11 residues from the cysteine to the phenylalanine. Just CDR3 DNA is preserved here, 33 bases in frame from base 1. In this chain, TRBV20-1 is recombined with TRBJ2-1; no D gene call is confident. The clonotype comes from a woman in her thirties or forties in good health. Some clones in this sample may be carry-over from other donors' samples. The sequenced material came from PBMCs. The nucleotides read TGCAGTGCTAGGGCCTACAATGAGCAGTTCTTC. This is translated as CSARAYNEQFF.